Below, 29 T cell receptor beta chains from the same sample are listed, as sequenced in a study of T cells after somatic rescue of genetic block. Repertoires were generated with immunoSEQ multiplex PCR, while TCRdb's copy carries only in-frame clones and drops some. The table lists 10,000 or so clones, 60% to 75% of them singletons. Material for sequencing was peripheral blood mononuclear cells (PBMCs). The receptors shown here come from a boy younger than 18.

The chain has TRBV18 and TRBJ2-1; 11 bases match TRBD2. The CDR3 runs 17 residues. V was pared by 0 bases and J by 7 bases, with 8 bases of the junction left unmatched. Germline V gene sequence: CDR1 KGHSH, CDR2 LQKENI. The CDR3 protein is CASSPPKLAGERNEQFF. The CDR3 DNA sequence: TGTGCCAGCTCACCACCTAAACTAGCGGGAGAAAGGAATGAGCAGTTCTTC.

The chain carries TRBV7-3 and TRBJ1-6; D not resolved. The CDR3 is made up of 17 amino acids. CDR1 is SGHTA, CDR2 FQGTGA, per germline. V dropped 2 bases and J dropped 0 bases, with 11 bases sitting between them. In DNA form, the CDR3 reads TGTGCCAGCAGCTTATGGTCCCAGATCTCCTATAATTCACCCCTCCACTTT. It specifies CASSLWSQISYNSPLHF.

This clone appeared a single time. V gene TRBV7-6 combines with J gene TRBJ2-1; 8 nucleotides agree with TRBD2. The CDR3 length is 15 residues. V lost 5 bases and J lost 5; bases outside the gene matches: 8. Germline loops: CDR1 SGHVS, CDR2 FNYEAQ. The CDR3 spells CASSPTGTRHNEQFF. CDR3 DNA sequence: TGTGCCAGCAGCCCTACGGGGACTAGACACAATGAGCAGTTCTTC.

A few counts support this clone. The rearrangement links TRBV18 to TRBJ2-7; 7 bases agree with TRBD2. CDR1 is KGHSH, CDR2 LQKENI, per germline. This CDR3 is 15 amino acids long. J lost 3 bases, V lost 2 bases, and 7 bases had no gene match. The CDR3: CASSPGSSGGYEQYF. In DNA form, the CDR3 reads TGTGCCAGCTCACCAGGGTCTAGCGGAGGCTACGAGCAGTACTTC.

This clone has just one count. The chain is built from TRBV19 and TRBJ2-7; D ambiguous. CDR3 length: 14 amino acids. The ends were cut back, 1 base at V and 0 bases at J, with 7 bases in the middle. The germline V gene has CDR1 LNHDA and CDR2 SQIVND (reference sequence). CDR3 nucleotides: TGTGCCAGTAGTATAGGGGTCAGCTCCTACGAGCAGTACTTC. Encoded protein: CASSIGVSSYEQYF.

A few counts support this clone. The genes are TRBV5-1 and TRBJ2-7; D possibly corresponds to TRBD1 (5 bases). Germline CDR1 SGHRS, CDR2 YFSETQ. The CDR3 loop spans 14 amino acids. V lost 0 bases and J 0 bases, leaving 7 bases between the germline ends. The chain's CDR3 is CASSLGGGSYEQYF. DNA of the CDR3: TGCGCCAGCAGCTTGGGGGGCGGCTCCTACGAGCAGTACTTC.

Judged by abundance, this clone is medium-sized. This chain uses TRBV7-2 with TRBJ2-7, with D uncertain. Trimming removed 4 bases at V and 2 bases at J, with 9 bases between. This CDR3 has 13 amino acids. From germline, CDR1 is SGHTA and CDR2 FQGNSA. CDR3 loop: CASSSWTPYEQYF. The CDR3 nucleotides are TGTGCCAGCAGCTCGTGGACCCCCTACGAGCAGTACTTC.

The chain joins TRBV11-2 to TRBJ2-4, with TRBD2 matching 13 bases. The CDR3 runs to 17 residues. V was clipped by 5 bases and J by 6 bases; unmatched bases: 10. CDR1 is SGHAT, CDR2 FQNNGV, per germline. As DNA, the CDR3 is TGTGCCAGCAGCCCTCGGACTAGCGGGGGTACTATAAACATTCAGTACTTC. As protein: CASSPRTSGGTINIQYF.

The J gene is TRBJ2-7, the V gene TRBV19, with a possible D match to TRBD1 (6 bases). CDR1 is LNHDA, CDR2 SQIVND, per germline (reference sequence). CDR3 length equals 13 residues. The V end lost 3 bases, the J end lost 3 bases, and 9 bases lay between the germline ends. DNA for the CDR3: TGTGCCAGTAGTATCGGCAGGGGCTACGAGCAGTACTTC. This translates into CASSIGRGYEQYF.

The chain links TRBV21-1 to TRBJ2-7; the D call in the table, TRBD2, was not verified against the DNA. TRBV21-1 corresponds to a pseudogene. This CDR3 region has 14 residues. This CDR3 reads CASSKVKRVWEQYF. CDR3 in DNA: TGTGCCAGCAGCAAAGTTAAACGGGTATGGGAGCAGTACTTC.

This rearrangement joins TRBV18 to TRBJ1-1; a weak D match, TRBD1 (6 bases). Germline values: CDR1 KGHSH, CDR2 LQKENI. This CDR3 has 14 amino acids. V was cut by 1 base and J by 1 base, with 7 bases left in between. Here the CDR3 DNA reads TGTGCCAGCTCACCACAGGGGGAGAACACTGAAGCTTTCTTT. Its translation: CASSPQGENTEAFF.

This clone has only a few counts. The V and J genes are TRBV7-2 and TRBJ2-7; the match to TRBD1 covers 9 bases. J gave up 2 bases and V 8 bases, and 4 bases lay outside the gene matches. The CDR3 is 13 residues long. CDR1 is SGHTA and CDR2 is FQGNSA in the germline V gene. The CDR3 loop is CASSRDRAYEQYF. The CDR3 bases are TGTGCCAGCTCCCGGGACAGGGCCTACGAGCAGTACTTC.

This chain connects TRBV6-5 to TRBJ1-4, with D perhaps TRBD1 (6 bases). Germline-derived CDR1 and CDR2 are MNHEY and SVGAGI. CDR3 size: 15 residues. V was trimmed by 5 bases and J by 7 bases, leaving 17 bases between them. CDR3: CASSLAWGRSEKLFF. The CDR3 bases are TGTGCCAGCAGTCTAGCCTGGGGGCGCAGTGAAAAACTGTTTTTT.

V is TRBV2 and J is TRBJ2-7; 7 bases are shared with TRBD1. This CDR3 is built from 15 residues. Germline V gene data show CDR1 as SNHLY and CDR2 as FYNNEI. Trimming at V came to 4 bases and at J to 4 bases, leaving 10 bases not matched to a gene. In DNA form, the CDR3 reads TGTGCCAGCAGTGTGGTTCCGGGACAGCTATACGAGCAGTACTTC. It specifies CASSVVPGQLYEQYF.

The J gene is TRBJ2-3, the V gene TRBV5-1, with D hard to call. CDR3 length: 11 residues. Trimming pared 4 bases from V and 3 bases from J, leaving 3 bases between. Germline V gives CDR1 SGHRS, CDR2 YFSETQ. This CDR3 reads CASSNTDTQYF. CDR3 DNA sequence: TGCGCCAGCAGCAATACAGATACGCAGTATTTT.

This clone was seen a single time. V gene TRBV6-6 combines with J gene TRBJ2-1; no firm D call. Germline CDR1 reads MNHNY; CDR2 reads SVGAGI (reference sequence). This CDR3 has 14 amino acids. Between the trimmed V and J ends, which lost 6 bases and 3 bases, there was a span of 12 bases. The CDR3 DNA is TGTGCCAGCAGCCGACGAGCTGGCTACAATGAGCAGTTCTTC. Residues: CASSRRAGYNEQFF.

The chain combines TRBV4-2 with TRBJ2-2; 7 bases line up with TRBD1. The CDR3 runs to 15 residues. The V and J ends lost 1 base and 5 bases, in that order; junction bases with no gene match: 4. In germline, CDR1 is LGHNA, CDR2 YNFKEQ. The CDR3 nucleotides are TGTGCCAGCAGCCAAGTAGGGGGCAGGACCGGGGAGCTGTTTTTT. Protein sequence: CASSQVGGRTGELFF.

This clone was observed a single time. V and J are TRBV9 and TRBJ2-7, with D perhaps given as TRBD1 or TRBD2 (5 bases each). The germline CDR1 and CDR2 sequences are SGDLS and YYNGEE. V was cut by 0 bases and J by 2 bases, with 9 bases left in between. The CDR3 extends over 14 amino acids. This CDR3 is CASSVGGTPYEQYF. CDR3 DNA: TGTGCCAGCAGCGTAGGAGGGACCCCCTACGAGCAGTACTTC.

The gene calls are TRBV28 and TRBJ2-3; TRBD2 is a possible D gene (6 bases). This CDR3 is 15 amino acids long. Germline assignment: CDR1 MDHEN and CDR2 SYDVKM. Trimming removed 3 bases from V and 3 bases from J, with 13 bases in between. The CDR3 sequence is CASSFEVGGTDTQYF. The CDR3, as DNA: TGTGCCAGCAGTTTCGAAGTTGGGGGGACAGATACGCAGTATTTT.

This clone has only a few counts. V and J are TRBV19 and TRBJ2-5; 13 nucleotides match TRBD2. V shed 6 bases, J shed 1 base, and the junction held 2 bases outside the gene matches. This CDR3 region has 15 residues. In germline, CDR1 is LNHDA, CDR2 SQIVND (reference sequence). Written as DNA, the CDR3 is TGTGCCAGTAGAAGACTAGCGGGAGGCCAAGAGACCCAGTACTTC. Protein sequence: CASRRLAGGQETQYF.

This clone was seen only a few times. V usage is TRBV19 and J usage is TRBJ2-1; 11 bases map to TRBD2. J gave up 6 bases and V 5 bases, and 6 bases lay outside the gene matches. The CDR3 is made up of 15 amino acids. Looked up from germline, CDR1 is LNHDA and CDR2 is SQIVND (reference sequence). CDR3 in amino acids: CASSPGTSGLNEQFF. The CDR3 nucleotides read TGTGCCAGTAGTCCCGGGACTAGCGGACTCAATGAGCAGTTCTTC.

The J gene is TRBJ1-6, the V gene TRBV28, with a tentative D call TRBD1 (5 bases). This CDR3 has 15 amino acids. The germline V gene has CDR1 MDHEN and CDR2 SYDVKM. V dropped 7 bases and J dropped 2 bases, with 12 bases sitting between them. The CDR3 loop is CASTGGNAYNSPLHF. CDR3 DNA sequence: TGTGCCAGCACTGGGGGGAATGCCTATAATTCACCCCTCCACTTT.

This rearrangement joins TRBV7-9 to TRBJ2-5; TRBD2 matches 11 bases. This CDR3 has 15 amino acids. Germline trimming cut 5 bases from V and 3 bases from J; bases unmatched to any gene: 5. Germline V gene sequence: CDR1 SEHNR, CDR2 FQNEAQ (reference sequence). CDR3 loop: CASSTLAGVEETQYF. CDR3 nucleotides: TGTGCCAGCAGCACACTAGCGGGAGTCGAAGAGACCCAGTACTTC.

The CDR3 nucleotides read TGTGCCAGCAGCTTAGGCATGGGGACAGGGGGAAGGAGCGGCTACACCTTC. Its protein product is CASSLGMGTGGRSGYTF. The gene calls are TRBV7-9 and TRBJ1-2; 11 bases map to TRBD1. Germline V lookup: CDR1 SEHNR, CDR2 FQNEAQ (reference sequence). This CDR3 region has 17 residues. Trimming removed 1 base from V and 8 bases from J; junction bases left unmatched: 12.

V and J are TRBV5-1 and TRBJ1-6, with D perhaps TRBD1 (6 bases). The CDR3 extends over 15 amino acids. Trimming took 2 bases from V and 2 from J, leaving 8 bases between them. Germline-derived CDR1 and CDR2 are SGHRS and YFSETQ. The CDR3 nucleotides are TGCGCCAGCAGCTTTGACAGGACCTATAATTCACCCCTCCACTTT. Its translation is CASSFDRTYNSPLHF.

The rearrangement links TRBV28 to TRBJ1-2, with D perhaps TRBD1 (5 bases). The V and J ends lost 7 bases and 4 bases respectively, with 10 bases between them. CDR3 length equals 12 residues. The germline V gene encodes CDR1 MDHEN and CDR2 SYDVKM. Here the CDR3 DNA reads TGTGCCAGCAAATCTCAGGGCTATGGCTACACCTTC. Its translation: CASKSQGYGYTF.

Only one count was recorded for this clone. This CDR3 is CASSLAGGGETQYF. The CDR3 DNA reads TGCGCCAGCAGCTTGGCGGGAGGCGGTGAGACCCAGTACTTC. V and J are TRBV5-1 and TRBJ2-5; 7 nucleotides match TRBD2. This CDR3 is 14 amino acids long. After removal of 0 bases from V and 5 bases from J, the junction contained 4 bases not matched to a gene. CDR1 and CDR2 from the germline V gene are SGHRS and YFSETQ.

CDR3 coding DNA: TGTGCCTGGAGTTCCTGGACCCCGGGGAATGAGCAGTTCTTC. Residues: CAWSSWTPGNEQFF. The chain is built from TRBV30 and TRBJ2-1; D may be TRBD2 (5 bases). The CDR3 runs to 14 residues. From germline, CDR1 is GTSNPN and CDR2 SVGIG (reference sequence). V lost 2 bases, J lost 7 bases, and 15 bases lay in between. Filled out from reference TRBV30 and TRBJ2-1, the complete variable domain reads SQTIHQWPATLVQPVGSPLSLECTVEGTSNPNLYWYRQAAGRGLQLLFYSVGIGQISSEVPQNLSASRPQDRQFILSSKKLLLSDSGFYLCAWSSWTPGNEQFFGPGTRLTVL.

The chain joins TRBV30 to TRBJ1-5; 8 bases match TRBD1. V shed 2 bases and J 10 bases; nucleotides not matched to a gene: 10. Germline V gene data show CDR1 as GTSNPN and CDR2 as SVGIG (reference sequence). CDR3 length equals 14 residues. DNA for the CDR3: TGTGCCTGGAGTTGGACAGGGACAGCCGGTCCCCAGCATTTT. Its translation: CAWSWTGTAGPQHF.